A few counts support the clone carrying this T cell receptor beta chain. Antigen unknown. The data were taken from a study of blood T cells in healthy people across ages. Study-wide results and caveats: Both naive CD4+ cell counts and diversity were greater in long-lived donors than in aged donors.

Combining a sample-barcoded 5' primer with a J-beta primer mix, a second PCR ran for roughly 7 to 12 cycles. Every sample produced at least 2.5 million CDR3-containing paired-end reads. TCRdb fed the 5' RACE reads into MiXCR, producing one record per CDR3 protein. The sample shows about 1.7 million distinct CDR3 sequences, about 30% of them seen only once. Specimen: blood. The sequence derives from a woman in her thirties in good health.

CDR3 coding DNA: TGCGCCAGCAGCCGGTCCGTGGCGGGAGGACCCTACGAGCAGTACTTC. It yields the protein CASSRSVAGGPYEQYF. This chain uses TRBV4-3 with TRBJ2-7, with 8 bases aligning to TRBD2. V was clipped by 4 bases and J by 2 bases; unmatched bases: 10. The CDR3 is made up of 16 amino acids. Germline V gene data show CDR1 as LGHNA and CDR2 as YSLEER.